What follows is one T cell receptor (beta chain) and its context. Its target is unknown. This sample is drawn from a study of graft-versus-host responses after intestinal transplantation. Findings and limits, study-wide: High graft-versus-host to host-versus-graft clonal ratios were found in allografts of patients who had graft-donor T cell macrochimerism.

Produced via immunoSEQ multiplex PCR; TCRdb's table is partial and in-frame only. The data hold about 20,000 clones, with around nine tenths observed a single time. Germline CDR1 and CDR2: MNHNY and SVGAGI (reference sequence). This CDR3 has 16 amino acids. Trimming removed 6 bases from V and 1 base from J; junction bases left unmatched: 7. Source: bone marrow, taken around 120 days after transplant. The TCR originated in a human patient who received an intestinal transplant, so some T cells may come from the graft donor. The chain couples TRBV6-6 to TRBJ2-4; 9 bases align to TRBD1. CDR3 loop: CASSIAGTGAKNIQYF. The DNA of the CDR3 is TGTGCCAGCAGCATTGCAGGGACAGGGGCCAAAAACATTCAGTACTTC.